Shown below are 26 T cell receptor beta chains from a single sample sequenced in a study of T cells in Graves' hyperthyroidism and ophthalmopathy. Using RNA transcripts as the source, TCR beta CDR3 regions were amplified. In the first-round RT-PCR of the TCR CDR3, the HTBI primer set was used. TCRdb passed the multiplex PCR reads through MiXCR, listing each CDR3 protein once. The sample yields a few hundred thousand distinct CDR3 sequences, 40% to 50% seen once. The sequencing sample was made of peripheral blood or thyroid tissue (not recorded which). The origin of the receptors is an adult woman with Graves' disease, either hyperthyroidism or ophthalmopathy (not recorded which).

This chain joins TRBV10-3 and TRBJ2-7; 9 nucleotides align to TRBD1. The J segment lost 6 bases and the V segment lost 8 bases, leaving 5 bases of the junction unmatched. Germline CDR1 is ENHRY and CDR2 is SYGVKD. This CDR3 is 12 amino acids long. The CDR3 nucleotides read TGTGCCATCGGTTTGACAGGGGGCGAGCAGTACTTC. Translation: CAIGLTGGEQYF.

This clonotype showed up many times. The rearrangement uses TRBV4-3 and TRBJ1-1; unclear D gene. V was clipped by 0 bases and J by 1 base, with 9 bases between them. This CDR3 region has 15 residues. Germline V gene lookup returns CDR1 LGHNA and CDR2 YSLEER. The CDR3 sequence: CASSQDRRKNTEAFF. In DNA form, the CDR3 reads TGCGCCAGCAGCCAAGATCGACGGAAGAACACTGAAGCTTTCTTT.

This clonotype has a handful of counts. The CDR3 sequence: CAISARGAEQYF. CDR3 DNA sequence: TGTGCCATCAGTGCAAGGGGGGCCGAGCAGTACTTC. The chain recombines TRBV10-3 with TRBJ2-7; D may correspond to TRBD1 or TRBD2 (6 bases each). Germline CDR1 is ENHRY and CDR2 is SYGVKD. Trimming shortened V by 4 bases and J by 6 bases, and 10 bases separated the two germline ends. The CDR3 sequence is 12 residues long.

The chain uses TRBV6-6 and TRBJ2-2; D not certain. The J call may be incorrect, as the DNA end agrees better with TRBJ1-5. The CDR3 runs to 12 residues. Per germline, CDR1 MNHNY and CDR2 SVGAGI (reference sequence). CDR3 sequence reads: CASQQRHQPQHF. The CDR3 DNA reads TGTGCCAGCCAGCAAAGGCATCAGCCCCAGCATTTT.

There are a few counts of this clonotype. This chain's CDR3 is CASRSLSYEQYF. CDR3 nucleotides: TGTGCCAGCAGATCTCTATCCTACGAGCAGTACTTC. The chain couples TRBV6-6 to TRBJ2-7; no definite D call. The CDR3 length is 12 residues. From germline, CDR1 is MNHNY and CDR2 SVGAGI (reference sequence). V was clipped by 6 bases and J by 1 base, with 7 bases between them.

This clonotype was seen many times. The chain links TRBV12-3 or TRBV12-4 to TRBJ2-5; D is undetermined. This CDR3 region has 13 residues. V was shortened by 6 bases and J by 5 bases, with 13 bases between the two germline ends. CDR3 residues: CASRPSGEETQYF. CDR3 DNA sequence: TGTGCCAGCAGACCCTCGGGTGAGGAGACCCAGTACTTC.

Comment on this clonotype: A much larger clone differs by one base, so this may be a read error. The V call is TRBV6-5, the J call TRBJ1-5; weak D call: TRBD1 (6 bases). The CDR3 is 15 residues long. The germline gives CDR1 MNHEY, CDR2 SVGAGI. V lost 0 bases, J lost 6 bases, and 12 bases lay in between. Here the CDR3 DNA reads TGTGCCAGCAGTTACTCTGGGATAGGGGGTCAGCCCCAGCATTTT. It specifies CASSYSGIGGQPQHF.

V gene TRBV5-1 combines with J gene TRBJ1-2; D not certain. V gave up 1 base and J gave up 3 bases, with 10 bases separating them. Germline V lookup: CDR1 SGHRS, CDR2 YFSETQ. This CDR3 has 14 residues. The CDR3 reads CASSLSQFYYGYTF. CDR3 DNA sequence: TGCGCCAGCAGCTTGTCCCAGTTCTACTATGGCTACACCTTC.

The chain links TRBV2 to TRBJ2-7; 9 bases match TRBD1. This CDR3 is built from 15 residues. Germline CDR1 reads SNHLY; CDR2 reads FYNNEI. The junction had 8 bases not matched to a gene; V was cut back by 5 bases and J by 3 bases. Here the CDR3 reads CASSPRTGANYEQYF. The DNA for the CDR3 is TGTGCCAGCAGTCCCAGGACAGGGGCAAACTACGAGCAGTACTTC.

This clonotype was recorded at least ten times. The V call is TRBV7-9, the J call TRBJ2-7, with 7 bases lining up with TRBD2. CDR3 length: 16 residues. The trim removed 5 bases at V and 5 bases at J, leaving 15 bases unmatched. CDR1 is SEHNR, CDR2 FQNEAQ, per germline (reference sequence). This CDR3 is CASSLGGTGRIHEQYF. The DNA for the CDR3 is TGTGCCAGCAGCCTAGGAGGTACCGGGAGGATCCACGAGCAGTACTTC.

There are a few counts of this clonotype. This chain's CDR3 is CASRQLDRTEAFF. The CDR3 coding sequence is TGTGCCAGCAGGCAGCTAGATAGGACTGAAGCTTTCTTT. This chain links TRBV16 with TRBJ1-1; unclear D gene. The CDR3 consists of 13 residues. Per germline, CDR1 KGHSY and CDR2 FQNENV. V lost 6 bases to trimming and J lost 5 bases, with 13 bases between them.

This clonotype was counted a few times. The chain joins TRBV25-1 to TRBJ1-3; D gene unclear. Germline loops: CDR1 MGHDK, CDR2 SYGVNS. The CDR3 totals 13 residues. The V and J ends lost 7 bases and 3 bases respectively, with 10 bases between them. CDR3 sequence reads: CASKGFGGNTIYF. CDR3 coding DNA: TGTGCCAGCAAGGGTTTCGGTGGAAACACCATATATTTT.

This clonotype was seen a few times. The rearrangement links TRBV7-2 to TRBJ2-5; 7 nucleotides agree with TRBD1. The CDR3 covers 15 residues. Losses at the gene ends were 4 bases for V and 0 bases for J; bases not matched to a gene: 5. Per the germline V gene, CDR1 is SGHTA and CDR2 is FQGNSA. The CDR3 protein is CASSWGTANQETQYF. The CDR3 coding sequence is TGTGCCAGCAGCTGGGGGACAGCCAACCAAGAGACCCAGTACTTC. The full variable domain, its missing parts supplied by reference TRBV7-2 and TRBJ2-5, is GAGVSQSPSNKVTEKGKDVELRCDPISGHTALYWYRQSLGQGLEFLIYFQGNSAPDKSGLPSDRFSAERTGGSVSTLTIQRTQQEDSAVYLCASSWGTANQETQYFGPGTRLLVL.

J is TRBJ2-2 and V is TRBV15, with 11 positions matching TRBD1. This CDR3 comprises 17 residues. V lost 3 bases, J lost 7 bases, and 10 bases stayed unmatched. Germline CDR1 and CDR2: LNHNV and YYDKDF (reference sequence). CDR3 sequence reads: CATSSIRDRGFGGELFF. As DNA, the CDR3 is TGTGCCACCAGCAGTATCCGGGACAGGGGGTTTGGCGGGGAGCTGTTTTTT.

In its sample, this clonotype was seen many times. The chain combines TRBV5-4 with TRBJ2-7, with D possibly TRBD1 on 6 matching bases. The CDR3 runs to 13 residues. The germline gives CDR1 SGHNT, CDR2 YYREEE (reference sequence). V dropped 4 bases and J dropped 2 bases, with 10 bases sitting between them. This CDR3 reads CASSVDRTYEQYF. In DNA form, the CDR3 reads TGTGCCAGCAGCGTGGACAGAACCTACGAGCAGTACTTC.

On this clonotype itself: The junction does not match germline at one end; this may be a read error. The V call is TRBV7-7, the J call TRBJ2-2; 7 bases fit TRBD2. Germline values: CDR1 SSHAT, CDR2 FNYEAQ (reference sequence). The CDR3 consists of 15 residues. The CDR3 reads CASSERGENTGELFF. The DNA for the CDR3 is TGTGCTAGCAGTGAGCGGGGTGAGAACACCGGGGAGCTGTTTTTT.

This clonotype has a count of ten or more. V is TRBV11-2 and J is TRBJ1-4; D possibly corresponds to TRBD1 (5 bases). The V end was cut by 5 bases, the J end by 5 bases, with 9 bases between. Germline V CDR1 and CDR2: SGHAT, FQNNGV. The CDR3 totals 13 residues. The CDR3 nucleotides read TGTGCCAGCAGCCAGAGACAGAATGAAAAACTGTTTTTT. Amino acid sequence: CASSQRQNEKLFF.

This chain links TRBV7-2 with TRBJ2-7, with TRBD2 identical over 9 bases. This CDR3 is built from 15 residues. The trim removed 3 bases at V and 4 bases at J, leaving 7 bases unmatched. CDR1 and CDR2 from the germline V gene are SGHTA and FQGNSA. CDR3 protein: CASSLGSGRGYEQYF. The DNA for the CDR3 is TGTGCCAGCAGCTTGGGTAGCGGGAGAGGATACGAGCAGTACTTC.

Concerning this clonotype itself: The CDR3 does not end in the conserved phenylalanine or tryptophan, so this is likely a read error. It is unclear where the CDR3 begins or ends on the DNA, so no DNA is shown, and the CDR3 is as TCRdb lists it. The V call is TRBV7-2, the J call TRBJ1-4; the table gives TRBD1 as D, unverified against the DNA. The CDR3 has 8 amino acids, counting both end residues. The germline CDR1 and CDR2 sequences are SGHTA and FQGNSA. CDR3 region: CASSYSRT.

This clonotype has at least ten counts. This sequence joins TRBV7-8 and TRBJ2-7; TRBD2 matches at 9 bases. Per germline, CDR1 SGHVS and CDR2 FQNEAQ. This CDR3 is built from 17 residues. The trim removed 3 bases at V and 7 bases at J, leaving 16 bases unmatched. CDR3 loop: CASSLRVRVAGEYEQYF. The CDR3 coding sequence is TGTGCCAGCAGCTTGCGGGTGAGGGTAGCGGGAGAGTATGAGCAGTACTTC.

There are many counts of this clonotype. This chain links TRBV10-3 with TRBJ1-5; D gene uncertain. Trimming took off 2 bases at V and 6 bases at J, with 11 bases between the two ends. CDR1 and CDR2 (germline): ENHRY, SYGVKD. The CDR3 loop spans 14 amino acids. The CDR3 loop reads CAISEGMIGQPQHF. The CDR3 nucleotides read TGTGCCATCAGTGAGGGAATGATAGGTCAGCCCCAGCATTTT.

The V call is TRBV19, the J call TRBJ1-1; D gene ambiguous. This CDR3 is 15 amino acids long. The V and J ends lost 5 bases and 4 bases respectively, with 17 bases between them. The V gene's germline CDR1 is LNHDA and CDR2 SQIVND (reference sequence). Here the CDR3 DNA reads TGTGCCAGTAGTCCTGGTGGACTCCGGGGCACTGAAGCTTTCTTT. Residues: CASSPGGLRGTEAFF.

This clonotype turned up a few times. J is TRBJ1-2 and V is TRBV10-3, with 8 nucleotides matching TRBD1. V dropped 6 bases and J dropped 4; count of bases not matched to a gene: 13. Per the germline V gene, CDR1 is ENHRY and CDR2 is SYGVKD. The CDR3 is made up of 16 amino acids. The CDR3, as DNA: TGTGCCATCAGGGGAGGACAGGGACAGGACCCCTATGGCTACACCTTC. It encodes CAIRGGQGQDPYGYTF.

This clonotype was seen at least ten times. The gene calls are TRBV2 and TRBJ1-6; no reliable D call. CDR1 is SNHLY and CDR2 is FYNNEI in the germline V gene. The CDR3 length is 15 residues. The V end lost 7 bases, the J end lost 10 bases, and 20 bases lay between the germline ends. CDR3 sequence reads: CASMILSGFGSPLHF. The CDR3 DNA reads TGTGCCAGCATGATCTTATCGGGGTTTGGGTCACCCCTCCACTTT.

The chain uses TRBV5-1 and TRBJ2-7; TRBD1 matches at 7 bases. Germline CDR1 SGHRS, CDR2 YFSETQ. CDR3 size: 14 residues. Losses at the gene ends were 6 bases for V and 2 bases for J; bases not matched to a gene: 8. This chain's CDR3 is CASTQDRLAYEQYF. CDR3 DNA sequence: TGCGCCAGCACCCAGGACAGGTTAGCCTACGAGCAGTACTTC.

Of note for this clonotype: Sequence at one end of the junction differs from germline and may be a read error. The V and J genes are TRBV28 and TRBJ1-2; D remains unclear. The CDR3 consists of 16 residues. Germline CDR1 and CDR2: MDHEN and SYDVKM. In DNA form, the CDR3 reads TGTGCCAGCAGTTTAATCTTTCCTGCCGCGGGCTATGGCCACACCTTC. It yields the protein CASSLIFPAAGYGHTF.